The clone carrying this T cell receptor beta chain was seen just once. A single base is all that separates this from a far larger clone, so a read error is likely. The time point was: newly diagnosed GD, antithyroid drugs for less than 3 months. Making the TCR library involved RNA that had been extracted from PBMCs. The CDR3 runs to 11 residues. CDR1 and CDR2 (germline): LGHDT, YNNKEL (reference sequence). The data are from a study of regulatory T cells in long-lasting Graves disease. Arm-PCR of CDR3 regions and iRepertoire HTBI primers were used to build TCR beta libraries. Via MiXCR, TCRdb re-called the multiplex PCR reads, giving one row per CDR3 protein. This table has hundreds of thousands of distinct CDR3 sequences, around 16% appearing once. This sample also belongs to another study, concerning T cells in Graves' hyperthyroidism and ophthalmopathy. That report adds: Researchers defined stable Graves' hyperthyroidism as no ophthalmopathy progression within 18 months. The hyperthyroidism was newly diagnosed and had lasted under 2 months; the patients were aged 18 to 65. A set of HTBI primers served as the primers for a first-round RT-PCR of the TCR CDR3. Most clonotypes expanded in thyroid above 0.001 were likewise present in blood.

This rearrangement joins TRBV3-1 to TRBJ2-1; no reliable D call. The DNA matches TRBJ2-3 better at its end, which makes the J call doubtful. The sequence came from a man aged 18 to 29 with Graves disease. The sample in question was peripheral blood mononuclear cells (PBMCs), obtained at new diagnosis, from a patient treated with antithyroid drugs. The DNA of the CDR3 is TGTGCCAGCAGCCGAGTAGATACGCAGTATTTT. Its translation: CASSRVDTQYF.